What follows describes a single T cell receptor (beta chain). This clone's antigen is unknown. The input lacks base qualities; no much larger clone sits a single base away. A distance of 17 bases separates the germline ends of V and J, which lose 6 bases and 10 bases respectively. Including the terminal cysteine and phenylalanine, the CDR3 comprises 13 residues. Just the 39-base CDR3 DNA is kept, in frame starting at base 1. CDR1 and CDR2 were assigned from the germline V gene as MNHEY and SVGAGI. The entry originates in a study of blood T cells in healthy people across ages (dated by TCRdb to 2015 to 2017). Regarding the complete study: Template switching captured roughly one uniquely barcoded TCR beta cDNA molecule per two T cells in model experiments. Age-related changes in TCR beta repertoire diversity were measured in the study by deep sequencing normalized with unique cDNA molecular identifiers. The donors were split into four age groups: young (average about 15 years), middle-aged (about 40), aged (roughly 65) and long-lived (82). To avoid experimental bias, donors of different ages were distributed randomly across sequencing lanes. Using the same blood draw, the study looked at two additional independent replicas of 1 million unique cDNA reads for two donors, one aged 18 to 29 and the other aged 80 or older.

Beyond this particular receptor, the publication reports: Bulk unsorted PBMC profiling prevented conclusive comparison of naive and antigen-experienced compartments. Total diversity estimates from one million sequenced T cells were considered lower bounds and underestimates. The CMV infection status of donors was not known, potentially confounding age-related changes in expanded clonotypes. As age increased, observed TCR beta diversity per million T cells dropped in a roughly linear way, and a significant reduction was already evident by age around 41. There was a strong correlation between observed TCR beta diversity and the percentage of naive T cells measured by flow cytometry. Compared with the aged group, more naive CD4+ T cells, fewer expanded clones and increased TCR diversity were shown by the long-lived group, suggesting age selection.

The receptor library was made with 5' RACE. These reads were obtained on an Illumina HiSeq 2500. A second PCR of about 7 to 12 cycles was performed with a sample-barcoded 5' primer and a J-beta primer mix. A template-switch 5' adaptor carrying 12 random nucleotides introduced a unique molecular identifier onto each TCR beta cDNA molecule. At least 2.5 million CDR3-containing paired-end reads were obtained from each sample. All of the RNA was converted into first-strand cDNA using the Mint cDNA synthesis kit, with a TRBC-specific oligonucleotide serving as the primer. After uracil-DNA glycosylase treatment, a first 18-cycle PCR used universal primers M1SS and BC2_uni_R on all cDNA. The authors' pipeline ran thus. Each sample was normalized by randomly selecting 1 million high-quality reads, each carrying a distinct molecular identifier. Instead of being binned into consensus sequences, reads with shared molecular identifiers were discarded. MiTCR, set to a Q25 quality threshold and the strictest error-elimination algorithm, was used for CDR3 identification, clonotype clustering and error correction. A nonparametric unseen species model with Euler transformation was used to estimate lower-bound total TCR beta diversity. In TCRdb, the public reads were trimmed at Q25 with fastp and aligned with MiXCR, with productive beta chains retained. Every CDR3 protein is listed once, alongside the most common genes and DNA of its rows. The V and J calls were not made by the authors but by TCRdb's processing. The sample table lists approximately 680,000 distinct CDR3 sequences, approximately 29% of them with a count of one. Approximately 15% of the sample lies in the top ten.

The donors were around 39 Caucasian individuals from Russia, aged about 6 to 95 years, who were systemically healthy. Each donor gave roughly 9 milliliters of peripheral blood, drawn into EDTA-treated Vacutainer tubes. Ficoll-Paque density-gradient centrifugation was used to isolate PBMCs, with at least 7 million per sample. Trizol reagent was used to extract total RNA from the PBMCs, yielding at least 6 micrograms per sample. Naive CD45RAhigh/CD27high T cell percentages were measured by flow cytometry on a PBMC aliquot from every donor. Sample: blood. This chain joins TRBV6-5 to TRBJ2-3; a confident D gene designation cannot be given. This sequence was found in a woman over 75 in good health. Donor details come from another sample of the same person, matched by shared clones. In nucleotide form, the sequence is TGTGCCAGCAGGTCGACGGCTAAAGGTTCGCAGTATTTT. The encoded protein is CASRSTAKGSQYF.